These 26 T cell receptor beta chains came from one sample sequenced in a study of CD8+ T cells in alopecia areata. cDNA reverse transcribed from extracted RNA served as the sequencing template. The protocol was immunoSEQ multiplex PCR, while the TCRdb copy is restricted to in-frame clones and leaves out a portion. The data list about 120,000 clones, none observed once; roughly a fifth falls to the top ten. What was sequenced was lesional skin. The receptors were gathered from a C3H/HeJ mouse with alopecia areata. The strain's MHC haplotype is H2-k.

As for this clone: The genes are named according to mouse. The read terminates 4 residues ahead of where the CDR3 ends, so the germline J gene completes it. The chain employs TRBV1 and TRBJ1-1; 9 bases fit TRBD1. J lost 0 bases, V lost 4 bases, and 3 bases had no gene match. This CDR3 has 15 residues. CDR1 is NSQYPW, CDR2 LRSPGD, per germline (reference sequence). The CDR3 here is CTCSVGQGTNTEVFF. Partial CDR3 DNA: TGCACCTGCAGTGTCGGACAGGGGACAAACACA.

In its sample, this clone was seen many times. The genes and germline here are from mouse. With the read ending 4 residues before the CDR3 end, the germline J gene is used to fill in that end. J is TRBJ2-7 and V is TRBV1; TRBD2 matches 11 bases. This CDR3 is 15 amino acids long. Trimming at V came to 4 bases and at J to 0 bases, leaving 2 bases not matched to a gene. Looked up from germline, CDR1 is NSQYPW and CDR2 is LRSPGD (reference sequence). The CDR3 DNA, read in part, is TGCACCTGCAGTGGGACTGGGGGGAGCTCCTAT. Translation gives CTCSGTGGSSY. From start to end, the CDR3 is CTCSGTGGSSYEQYF.

Details on this clone: Germline and genes: mouse. The CDR3 end falls 4 residues outside the read, so it is completed with the germline J gene. The chain employs TRBV31 and TRBJ2-3, with D uncertain. In germline, CDR1 is GKSSPN, CDR2 SITVG. The CDR3 sequence is 13 residues long. The V end lost 0 bases, the J end lost 0 bases, and 4 bases lay between the germline ends. CDR3 DNA, as far as it was read: TGTGCCTGGAGTCTTTGGAGTGCAGAA. Its translation is CAWSLWSAE. The full-length CDR3 reads as CAWSLWSAETLYF.

This clone was recorded many times. Gene names and germline match the mouse. The read terminates 4 residues before the CDR3 end, so the remaining end is supplied by the germline J gene. The rearrangement joins TRBV31 to TRBJ2-1, with 11 bases matching TRBD2. CDR3 size: 15 residues. Trimming at V came to 3 bases and at J to 0 bases, leaving 1 base not matched to a gene. Germline V gene sequence: CDR1 GKSSPN, CDR2 SITVG. CDR3: CAWRDWGVNYAEQFF. CDR3 DNA (partial): TGTGCCTGGAGGGACTGGGGGGTTAACTATGCT.

On this clone itself: The germline and genes are mouse ones. CDR3 DNA, as far as it was read: TGTGCCAGCAGGCCCACAGGGGGCGCGGACCAAGAC. Translating it yields CASRPTGGADQD. The CDR3 reads in full as CASRPTGGADQDTQYF. This sequence joins TRBV19 and TRBJ2-5, with TRBD1 matching 9 bases. The CDR3 end falls 4 residues outside the read, so it is completed with the germline J gene. This CDR3 spans 16 amino acids. Trimming at V came to 5 bases and at J to 1 base, leaving 8 bases not matched to a gene. The germline V gene encodes CDR1 FNHDT and CDR2 SITEND (reference sequence).

Comment on this clone: Mouse gene names and germline throughout. The read stops 4 residues short of the end of the CDR3; the missing end is completed from the germline J gene. The chain recombines TRBV19 with TRBJ2-3; TRBD2 agrees at 13 bases. The length of the CDR3 is 15 residues. Germline CDR1 FNHDT, CDR2 SITEND (reference sequence). Trimming at V came to 7 bases and at J to 2 bases, leaving 4 bases not matched to a gene. The part of the CDR3 DNA that was read is TGTGCCAGCGGAGGGACTGGGGGGGTTGCAGAA. Encoded protein: CASGGTGGVAE. The CDR3 as a whole reads CASGGTGGVAETLYF.

This clone has more than one count but fewer than ten. Gene names denote mouse genes. The CDR3 goes on 4 residues after the read ends, and that part is filled in from the germline J gene. The rearrangement links TRBV19 to TRBJ1-2; weak D call: TRBD1 (6 bases). This CDR3 has 13 amino acids. Trimming took 4 bases from V and 2 from J, leaving 9 bases between them. CDR1 and CDR2 (germline): FNHDT, SITEND (reference sequence). The CDR3 protein is CASSPQGNSDYTF. The CDR3 bases that were read are TGTGCCAGCAGTCCCCAGGGGAACTCC.

Of note for this clone: Gene labels here are mouse ones. The read terminates 4 residues ahead of where the CDR3 ends, so the germline J gene completes it. The chain couples TRBV13-3 to TRBJ2-1, with D possibly being TRBD1 (6 bases). V was cut by 4 bases and J by 2 bases, with 13 bases left in between. The CDR3 has 15 amino acids. CDR1 is NNHDY and CDR2 is SYVADS in the germline V gene. Incomplete CDR3 DNA: TGTGCCAGCAGTCCTAACAGGGACGACTATGCT. This gives the protein CASSPNRDDYA. The whole CDR3 reads CASSPNRDDYAEQFF.

This clone came up a few times. Gene and germline names: mouse. The missing CDR3 end, 4 residues past where the read stops, is filled in from the germline J gene. V gene TRBV13-3 combines with J gene TRBJ2-4; D might be TRBD1 (6 bases). Germline V lookup: CDR1 NNHDY, CDR2 SYVADS. Trimming took 4 bases from V and 3 from J, leaving 12 bases between them. The CDR3 has 14 amino acids. The CDR3 loop is CASSTGLGQNTLYF. The sequenced CDR3 bases are TGTGCCAGCAGTACAGGGTTGGGGCAAAAC.

In this sample, this clone turned up a few times. The gene names here belong to mouse. The CDR3 goes on 4 residues after the read ends, and that part is filled in from the germline J gene. The rearrangement joins TRBV13-3 to TRBJ2-1; D is possibly TRBD2 (7 bases). The CDR3 is made up of 14 amino acids. Germline V gene data show CDR1 as NNHDY and CDR2 as SYVADS. V was trimmed by 3 bases and J by 3 bases, leaving 10 bases between them. CDR3 sequence: CASSVRGAYAEQFF. The part of the CDR3 DNA that was read is TGTGCCAGCAGTGTGAGGGGGGCCTATGCT.

In this sample, this clone turned up many times. Any gene name here is a mouse gene name. The missing CDR3 end, 4 residues past where the read stops, is filled in from the germline J gene. The chain joins TRBV13-3 to TRBJ2-2; a possible D gene is TRBD1 (6 bases). Trimming cost V 0 bases and J 6 bases, with 12 bases left between them. The CDR3 sequence is 15 residues long. Germline CDR1 and CDR2: NNHDY and SYVADS. This chain's CDR3 is CASSDEGQGPGQLYF. The sequenced part of the CDR3 DNA is TGTGCCAGCAGTGATGAGGGCCAGGGGCCCGGG. The complete variable domain, with remaining parts taken from reference TRBV13-3 and TRBJ2-2, reads EAAVTQSPRSKVAVTGGKVTLSCHQTNNHDYMYWYRQDTGHGLRLIHYSYVADSTEKGDIPDGYKASRPSQENFSLILELASLSQTAVYFCASSDEGQGPGQLYFGEGSKLTVL.

This clone was detected only a few times. The germline and genes are mouse ones. The CDR3 end is not reached by the read, which stops 4 residues before it; the germline J gene fills it in. V and J are TRBV1 and TRBJ2-1, with 10 bases matching TRBD1. Germline trimming cut 0 bases from V and 1 base from J; bases unmatched to any gene: 3. The germline CDR1 and CDR2 sequences are NSQYPW and LRSPGD (reference sequence). This CDR3 region has 17 residues. This CDR3 is CTCSADGQGGNYAEQFF. Incomplete CDR3 DNA: TGCACCTGCAGTGCAGACGGACAGGGGGGCAACTATGCT.

With respect to this clone: Each gene name is a mouse one. The read ends 4 residues shy of where the CDR3 ends; the end is completed using the germline J gene. The chain uses TRBV13-3 and TRBJ1-4; TRBD1 matches at 8 bases. V gave up 7 bases and J gave up 6 bases; unmatched junction bases: 5. This CDR3 has 13 amino acids. Germline CDR1 reads NNHDY; CDR2 reads SYVADS. The CDR3 protein is CASVGQGDERLFF. The DNA read from the CDR3 is TGTGCCAGCGTAGGACAGGGTGACGAA.

This clone has just a few counts. Gene names and germline refer to mouse. The CDR3 end falls 4 residues outside the read, so it is completed with the germline J gene. The chain employs TRBV13-3 and TRBJ2-7; 9 bases fit TRBD1. CDR1 NNHDY and CDR2 SYVADS come from the germline V gene. After removal of 5 bases from V and 0 bases from J, the junction contained 3 bases not matched to a gene. There are 14 residues in the CDR3. The CDR3 DNA, read in part, is TGTGCCAGCAGGAGGACAGGGGTCTCCTAT. As protein: CASRRTGVSY. The whole CDR3 sequence is CASRRTGVSYEQYF.

In the case of this clone: Gene names are mouse gene names. The sequenced fragment ends 4 residues before the CDR3 boundary, so the rest is inferred from the germline J gene. The V gene is TRBV13-2, the J gene TRBJ1-4; 8 bases align to TRBD1. CDR1 is NNHNN and CDR2 is SYGAGS in the germline V gene (reference sequence). This CDR3 is built from 14 residues. With V trimmed by 4 bases and J by 2 bases, 1 base remained unmatched. Incomplete CDR3 DNA: TGTGCCAGCGGTCCAGGGGGCTCCAACGAA. This sequence encodes CASGPGGSNE. The whole CDR3 protein reads CASGPGGSNERLFF.

To note about this clone: The gene names given are mouse names. The CDR3 goes on 4 residues after the read ends, and that part is filled in from the germline J gene. The chain couples TRBV17 to TRBJ2-3; a possible D gene is TRBD1 (6 bases). This CDR3 is built from 12 residues. V lost 6 bases to trimming and J lost 4 bases, with 8 bases between them. Germline V CDR1 and CDR2: MNHDT, YYDKIL. CDR3 amino acids: CASRTGTETLYF. The part of the CDR3 DNA that was read is TGTGCTAGCAGAACAGGGACAGAA.

This clone was counted many times. Genes and germline are mouse. The read finishes 4 residues shy of the CDR3 end, and the germline J gene is used to complete it. The chain joins TRBV13-3 to TRBJ1-2, with a weak D call TRBD1 (6 bases). This CDR3 region has 14 residues. Per germline, CDR1 NNHDY and CDR2 SYVADS. Trimming pared 2 bases from V and 4 bases from J, leaving 12 bases between. The covered CDR3 bases are TGTGCCAGCAGTGAGAGGGGGGCGAGCTCC. Translated: CASSERGASS. The full CDR3 is CASSERGASSDYTF.

In its sample, this clone was seen a few times. Gene names are mouse gene names. The read falls 4 residues short of the CDR3 end, and the missing part is taken from the germline J gene. The gene calls are TRBV19 and TRBJ2-1; 8 bases line up with TRBD1. The CDR3 consists of 13 residues. Germline CDR1 reads FNHDT; CDR2 reads SITEND (reference sequence). V gave up 4 bases and J gave up 6 bases; unmatched junction bases: 3. Incomplete CDR3 DNA: TGTGCCAGCAGTCAGGGGGCGCCTGCT. This gives the protein CASSQGAPA. In full, the CDR3 reads CASSQGAPAEQFF.

As regards this clone: Germline and genes: mouse. The read halts 4 residues ahead of the CDR3 end, with the missing end drawn from the germline J gene. V gene TRBV13-3 combines with J gene TRBJ2-4, with 13 bases aligning to TRBD2. Germline V gives CDR1 NNHDY, CDR2 SYVADS. This CDR3 comprises 15 residues. Trimming cost V 7 bases and J 2 bases; bases outside gene matches: 4. The CDR3 protein is CASAGTGGDQNTLYF. CDR3 bases read: TGTGCCAGCGCCGGGACTGGGGGGGATCAAAAC.

A note on this clone: The gene names given are mouse names. The observed sequence ends 4 residues before the CDR3 terminus, with the missing tail filled in from the germline J gene. The chain uses TRBV1 and TRBJ1-2, with D maybe TRBD1 (6 bases). V lost 0 bases and J lost 0, with 11 bases in between. The CDR3 contains 16 residues. Germline V gene lookup returns CDR1 NSQYPW and CDR2 LRSPGD (reference sequence). The CDR3 loop is CTCSADWDNANSDYTF. The DNA read from the CDR3 is TGCACCTGCAGTGCAGATTGGGACAATGCAAACTCC.

This clone was counted only a few times. Genes here carry mouse names. With the read ending 4 residues before the CDR3 end, the germline J gene is used to fill in that end. The J gene is TRBJ2-7, the V gene TRBV1, with 9 bases matching TRBD2. CDR1 is NSQYPW, CDR2 LRSPGD, per germline (reference sequence). The CDR3 spans 15 residues. The part of the CDR3 DNA that was read is TGCACCTGCAGTGAGACCGGGACTGGGTCATAT. This gives the protein CTCSETGTGSY. In full, the CDR3 reads CTCSETGTGSYEQYF.

On this clone itself: Gene names are mouse gene names. Sequencing ends 4 residues short of the CDR3 end; the germline J gene provides the rest. This sample also contains other DNA sequences that code for the same CDR3. The gene calls are TRBV1 and TRBJ2-1; 8 nucleotides align to TRBD1. CDR3 size: 16 residues. Germline V gene sequence: CDR1 NSQYPW, CDR2 LRSPGD (reference sequence). The CDR3 is CTCSADRAGGGAEQFF. The DNA read from the CDR3 is TGCACCTGCAGTGCAGATAGGGCAGGGGGCGGGGCT. Together with reference TRBV1 and TRBJ2-1, the CDR3 gives the full variable domain: VTLLEQNPRWRLVPRGQAVNLRCILKNSQYPWMSWYQQDLQKQLQWLFTLRSPGDKEVKSLPGADYLATRVTDTELRLQVANMSQGRTLYCTCSADRAGGGAEQFFGPGTRLTVL.

Details on this clone: Any gene name here is a mouse gene name. Read sequence stops 4 residues before the CDR3 end, and the germline J gene provides the missing end. The genes are TRBV13-3 and TRBJ2-5, with D possibly matching TRBD1 (6 bases). The CDR3 is made up of 14 amino acids. V was pared by 0 bases and J by 3 bases, with 8 bases between. The germline CDR1 and CDR2 sequences are NNHDY and SYVADS. The CDR3 DNA, read in part, is TGTGCCAGCAGTGATGCAACAGGGCAAGAC. It specifies CASSDATGQD. The entire CDR3 sequence reads CASSDATGQDTQYF. Together with reference TRBV13-3 and TRBJ2-5, the CDR3 gives the full variable domain: EAAVTQSPRSKVAVTGGKVTLSCHQTNNHDYMYWYRQDTGHGLRLIHYSYVADSTEKGDIPDGYKASRPSQENFSLILELASLSQTAVYFCASSDATGQDTQYFGPGTRLLVL.

A remark on this clone: These gene names are mouse names. The read terminates 4 residues before the CDR3 end, so the remaining end is supplied by the germline J gene. This rearrangement joins TRBV1 to TRBJ2-7, with a weak D call TRBD2 (5 bases). The CDR3 runs 15 residues. The germline V gene has CDR1 NSQYPW and CDR2 LRSPGD (reference sequence). The CDR3 loop reads CTCSARAPGFYEQYF. CDR3 DNA (partial): TGCACCTGCAGTGCCCGGGCGCCTGGGTTTTAT.

This clone was observed a few times. The genes and germline here are from mouse. The sequence runs out 4 residues before the end of the CDR3; the remainder is reconstructed from the germline J gene. This chain links TRBV1 with TRBJ1-4; D may be TRBD1 (6 bases). CDR1 is NSQYPW, CDR2 LRSPGD, per germline (reference sequence). The germline V and J ends were trimmed by 4 bases and 6 bases, with 12 bases remaining between them. The CDR3 loop spans 14 amino acids. The CDR3 DNA, read in part, is TGCACCTGCAGTGATCAGGGGAGGCACGAA. Its translation is CTCSDQGRHE. The whole CDR3 protein is CTCSDQGRHERLFF.

Concerning this clone: Germline and genes: mouse. The chain's CDR3 is CAWGLGDNYAEQFF. CDR3 bases read: TGTGCCTGGGGACTGGGGGATAACTATGCT. The rearrangement links TRBV31 to TRBJ2-1, with 10 bases aligning to TRBD2. Read coverage stops 4 residues before the CDR3 terminus; the germline J gene supplies the remainder. Germline CDR1 and CDR2: GKSSPN and SITVG. The V and J ends lost 5 bases and 0 bases, in that order; junction bases with no gene match: 1. This CDR3 has 14 amino acids. Full variable domain (missing parts from reference TRBV31 and TRBJ2-1): AQTIHQWPVAEIKAVGSPLSLGCTIKGKSSPNLYWYWQATGGTLQQLFYSITVGQVESVVQLNLSASRPKDDQFILSTEKLLLSHSGFYLCAWGLGDNYAEQFFGPGTRLTVL.